One and the same sample provided the 17 T cell receptor beta chains below, sequenced in a study of T-cell reconstitution after alpha-beta-depleted transplantation in children. Preparation of the TCRbeta library was carried out with unique molecular identifiers. MiXCR, applied by TCRdb to the PCR reads, yields one record per CDR3 protein. This table has about 590,000 distinct CDR3 sequences, over 10% appearing once. Sequenced here: PBMCs, mostly from graft donor cells, sampled 360 days after TCRalphabeta/CD19-depleted stem cell transplant. Every receptor here comes from a male patient younger than 18 who had a stem cell transplant for acute myeloid leukemia, so the T cells may come from the graft donor.

This chain connects TRBV11-2 to TRBJ2-2, with 8 nucleotides matching TRBD1. Germline lookup yields CDR1 SGHAT and CDR2 FQNNGV. Germline trimming cut 4 bases from V and 6 bases from J; bases unmatched to any gene: 10. This CDR3 contains 16 residues. CDR3 protein: CASSYGQGIRSGELFF. The CDR3 DNA follows: TGTGCCAGCAGCTACGGACAGGGCATTCGGTCCGGGGAGCTGTTTTTT. The full variable domain, in which reference TRBV11-2 and TRBJ2-2 provide the parts outside the CDR3, is EAGVAQSPRYKIIEKRQSVAFWCNPISGHATLYWYQQILGQGPKLLIQFQNNGVVDDSQLPKDRFSAERLKGVDSTLKIQPAKLEDSAVYLCASSYGQGIRSGELFFGEGSRLTVL.

The CDR3 DNA sequence: TGCGCCAGCAGCTTGGCAGCTAGCGGGAGGGCCGGGGAGACCCAGTACTTC. It specifies CASSLAASGRAGETQYF. The V and J genes are TRBV5-1 and TRBJ2-5, with TRBD2 matching over 12 bases. J lost 5 bases, V lost 0 bases, and 8 bases had no gene match. The CDR3 has 17 amino acids. Germline V CDR1 and CDR2: SGHRS, YFSETQ. Combining the CDR3 with reference TRBV5-1 and TRBJ2-5 gives the whole variable domain KAGVTQTPRYLIKTRGQQVTLSCSPISGHRSVSWYQQTPGQGLQFLFEYFSETQRNKGNFPGRFSGRQFSNSRSEMNVSTLELGDSALYLCASSLAASGRAGETQYFGPGTRLLVL.

The chain links TRBV9 to TRBJ2-1; 8 positions agree with TRBD2. In germline, CDR1 is SGDLS, CDR2 YYNGEE. CDR3 length equals 15 residues. With 0 bases clipped from V and 9 bases from J, the junction kept 8 bases outside the gene matches. CDR3 protein: CASSVGGLDGGEQFF. The DNA for the CDR3 is TGTGCCAGCAGCGTAGGGGGACTAGACGGCGGTGAGCAGTTCTTC.

The sample holds a few counts of this clonotype. The V gene is TRBV29-1, the J gene TRBJ2-5; 11 positions agree with TRBD2. Looked up from germline, CDR1 is SQVTM and CDR2 is ANQGSEA. This CDR3 contains 15 residues. The J segment lost 4 bases and the V segment lost 2 bases, leaving 6 bases of the junction unmatched. The CDR3 nucleotides are TGCAGCGTTGAAAGGGCTAGCGGGAGGATAGAGACCCAGTACTTC. Amino acids: CSVERASGRIETQYF. Supplemented by reference TRBV29-1 and TRBJ2-5, the full variable domain reads SAVISQKPSRDICQRGTSLTIQCQVDSQVTMMFWYRQQPGQSLTLIATANQGSEATYESGFVIDKFPISRPNLTFSTLTVSNMSPEDSSIYLCSVERASGRIETQYFGPGTRLLVL.

The chain combines TRBV24-1 with TRBJ2-1; TRBD1 agrees at 8 bases. Germline V gives CDR1 KGHDR, CDR2 SFDVKD. The CDR3 has 15 residues. V gave up 3 bases and J gave up 8 bases; unmatched junction bases: 8. The CDR3 region is CATSDLRTGRDEQFF. CDR3 nucleotides: TGTGCCACCAGTGATCTCCGGACAGGGCGGGATGAGCAGTTCTTC.

Ten or more counts support this clonotype. The rearrangement joins TRBV29-1 to TRBJ2-1; the D gene is possibly TRBD1 (7 bases). The germline V gene encodes CDR1 SQVTM and CDR2 ANQGSEA. The CDR3 runs to 10 residues. Trimming shortened V by 7 bases and J by 15 bases, and 16 bases separated the two germline ends. CDR3 DNA sequence: TGCAGCGCGGCTACAGGGGACTGGTTCTTC. Protein sequence: CSAATGDWFF.

This clonotype was observed once. V is TRBV24-1 and J is TRBJ2-7; TRBD1 aligns across 7 bases. V trimming: 3 bases; J trimming: 3 bases; junction bases outside the gene matches: 7. Germline V gene data show CDR1 as KGHDR and CDR2 as SFDVKD. The CDR3 is 15 amino acids. Here the CDR3 reads CATSDADRAFYEQYF. The CDR3 DNA sequence: TGTGCCACCAGTGATGCAGACAGGGCATTCTACGAGCAGTACTTC.

V is TRBV5-1 and J is TRBJ2-7, with D possibly TRBD1 on 5 matching bases. The CDR3 runs to 14 residues. CDR1 and CDR2 (germline): SGHRS, YFSETQ. V was trimmed by 1 base and J by 7 bases, leaving 15 bases between them. The CDR3 region is CASSLSGWQGEQYF. CDR3 DNA sequence: TGCGCCAGCAGCTTGAGTGGCTGGCAGGGAGAGCAGTACTTC. Drawing the rest from reference TRBV5-1 and TRBJ2-7, the complete variable domain is KAGVTQTPRYLIKTRGQQVTLSCSPISGHRSVSWYQQTPGQGLQFLFEYFSETQRNKGNFPGRFSGRQFSNSRSEMNVSTLELGDSALYLCASSLSGWQGEQYFGPGTRLTVT.

This chain links TRBV5-5 with TRBJ1-5, with no clear D. The CDR3 spans 14 residues. The ends were cut back, 3 bases at V and 4 bases at J, with 11 bases in the middle. Germline V gene sequence: CDR1 SGHKS, CDR2 YYEKEE (reference sequence). The CDR3 DNA is TGTGCCAGCAGCTCCTTCCCCAGTAATCAGCCCCAGCATTTT. Translated: CASSSFPSNQPQHF.

The V and J genes are TRBV18 and TRBJ1-1; D perhaps matches TRBD1 (6 bases). V lost 4 bases and J 1 base, leaving 22 bases between the germline ends. Germline V gene lookup returns CDR1 KGHSH and CDR2 LQKENI. The CDR3 spans 18 residues. The CDR3 DNA sequence: TGTGCCAGCTCACGCTTAGATCGGGGGCGCCTGACGAACACTGAAGCTTTCTTT. It specifies CASSRLDRGRLTNTEAFF.

The chain couples TRBV7-2 to TRBJ2-5; 12 nucleotides line up with TRBD1. The CDR3 is 16 amino acids. V lost 4 bases and J lost 5; bases outside the gene matches: 8. Germline V lookup: CDR1 SGHTA, CDR2 FQGNSA. The CDR3 sequence: CASSYWDRGPRETQYF. For the CDR3, the DNA is TGTGCCAGCAGCTATTGGGACAGGGGGCCCAGGGAGACCCAGTACTTC.

This clonotype was seen many times. The chain uses TRBV12-3 or TRBV12-4 and TRBJ2-3; unclear D gene. The V end lost 0 bases, the J end lost 3 bases, and 4 bases lay between the germline ends. The CDR3 is 13 residues long. The CDR3 sequence is CASSLARTDTQYF. The CDR3 DNA is TGTGCCAGCAGTTTAGCTCGGACAGATACGCAGTATTTT.

The chain couples TRBV28 to TRBJ2-2, with 7 bases matching TRBD1. Per germline, CDR1 MDHEN and CDR2 SYDVKM. The V segment lost 3 bases and the J segment 8 bases; nucleotides outside the gene matches: 6. CDR3 length: 14 amino acids. The chain's CDR3 is CASSLRGLRGELFF. As DNA, the CDR3 is TGTGCCAGCAGTTTGAGGGGGCTAAGGGGGGAGCTGTTTTTT.

This clonotype was found a few times. The chain recombines TRBV20-1 with TRBJ2-1, with 7 positions matching TRBD2. Germline CDR1 is DFQATT and CDR2 is SNEGSKA (reference sequence). This CDR3 is 14 amino acids long. V lost 1 base and J lost 6; bases outside the gene matches: 6. CDR3 coding DNA: TGCAGTGCTAGAGTAATCAGGACTAGCAATGAGCAGTTCTTC. Its translation is CSARVIRTSNEQFF.

This clonotype was found many times. This chain uses TRBV29-1 with TRBJ2-1, with 9 bases aligning to TRBD2. V lost 5 bases and J lost 8; bases outside the gene matches: 10. The CDR3 totals 14 residues. Germline-derived CDR1 and CDR2 are SQVTM and ANQGSEA. The DNA for the CDR3 is TGCAGCGTTAGAACCGGGACTAGCATGCATGAGCAGTTCTTC. As protein: CSVRTGTSMHEQFF.

The chain employs TRBV10-3 and TRBJ2-2; TRBD2 aligns across 8 bases. Losses at the gene ends were 0 bases for V and 4 bases for J; bases not matched to a gene: 10. CDR3 length equals 18 residues. CDR1 is ENHRY and CDR2 is SYGVKD in the germline V gene. The CDR3 DNA follows: TGTGCCATCAGTGAGTCGAAAGGGGTAACTAGCGGCACCGGGGAGCTGTTTTTT. It specifies CAISESKGVTSGTGELFF.

As concerns this clonotype: The junction and the germline gene differ at one end; a read error may be behind it. The J gene is TRBJ2-7, the V gene TRBV29-1; 9 bases map to TRBD1. Per the germline V gene, CDR1 is SQVTM and CDR2 is ANQGSEA. CDR3 length: 15 residues. The CDR3 DNA reads as TGCGGCGTTTGGCCGGTCCGGGACAGGGACCACGAGCAGTACTTC. This sequence encodes CGVWPVRDRDHEQYF.